A selection of T cell receptor beta chains follows, all from one sample in a study of a mutant IDH1 vaccine in newly diagnosed glioma. Using immunoSEQ multiplex PCR, the repertoire was profiled, and TCRdb retains in-frame clones only, with some absent. The sample yields tens of thousands of clones, less than 85% seen once. These receptors' targets are unknown. The specimen comprised PBMCs, sampled from a glioma patient whose treatment included an IDH1 peptide vaccine. These receptors were taken from a woman between 40 and 50 years old with glioma. Some clones in this sample may be carry-over from other donors' samples. The conserved cysteine and the conserved F or W are not part of the CDR3 here. The D gene is left open where the match is weak.

D	length	V	CDR3
NA	13	TRBV30	AWSPLGDGDEKLF
NA	12	TRBV6-1	ASSDPGPQETQY
NA	12	TRBV27	ASSLNRVTDTQY
NA	8	TRBV9	ASRSQPQH
NA	12	TRBV30	AWSPRGKGEKLF
TRBD1	12	TRBV6-5	ASSYLTGVDGYT
TRBD1	11	TRBV5-1	ASSFRGDSGYT
NA	12	TRBV5-6	ASSARTVRLLAF
TRBD1	8	TRBV9	ASGQDGYT
NA	12	TRBV27	ASSLGGKDEKLF
NA	12	TRBV27	ASSPWSGRETQY
TRBD2	12	TRBV6-5	ASSSGTSVPEQY
NA	14	TRBV4-3	ASSQAIDSSYVGYT
NA	12	TRBV2	ASSEWGDLKTQY
TRBD2	14	TRBV2	ASSRLSGGSYNEQF
NA	12	TRBV9	ASSVTDYNSPLH
NA	8	TRBV20-1	SASRDTQY
NA	12	TRBV7-9	ASSLVRDQETQY
NA	11	TRBV9	ASSVGGDTEAF
NA	13	TRBV18	ASSPPRQLKETQY
NA	14	TRBV30	AWSVGMAYLNYGYT
NA	13	TRBV6-5	ASSYSGPGSNEQF
NA	11	TRBV5-5	ASSQDLNYGYT
TRBD2	17	TRBV5-1	ASSLGGTSGRTSTDTQY
TRBD1	13	TRBV7-2	ASSLRGRTSYEQY
TRBD1	14	TRBV5-1	ASSPRPRTGLYEQY
NA	11	TRBV30	ACLVKGADTQY
NA	11	TRBV6-5	ASSPRNLLALH
NA	10	TRBV2	ASLGGNTEAF
NA	13	TRBV18	ASSPRSAGDQPQH
TRBD2	17	TRBV14	ASSQDWRLRGASYNEQF
NA	12	TRBV27	ASTSGQMNTEAF
NA	12	TRBV7-2	ASRPQSSAEKLF
NA	10	TRBV9	ASSADVKTQY
TRBD1	12	TRBV6-6	ASSPSTGGTEAF
TRBD2	14	TRBV4-2	ASSQSRGGMENEQF
NA	10	TRBV9	ASSKGGETQY
NA	12	TRBV5-4	ASSLMSMNYGYT
NA	12	TRBV7-6	ASSVSQDNLELF
NA	10	TRBV7-9	ASSLDARYYT
NA	13	TRBV5-4	ASRPPQGAQETQY
TRBD1	12	TRBV4-1	ASSQGTGNYEQY
TRBD2	13	TRBV7-9	ASSPPGLDADTQY
NA	13	TRBV7-2	ASSPTTSVNTEAF
NA	13	TRBV10-2	ASRHSGHNTGELF